This T cell receptor (beta chain) was profiled in a study of T cells in Graves' hyperthyroidism and ophthalmopathy (dated by TCRdb to the late 2010s). Notes on the research overall: Peripheral blood was collected at initial diagnosis, before any treatment. The approximately 97 discovery patients were randomly divided into training and test sets at a 7:3 ratio. According to the paper, TCR Vbeta CDR3 sequencing was carried out on 120 to 150 peripheral blood samples, which came from fewer than 50 ophthalmopathy, around 75 hyperthyroidism and some 17 progressor patients. Following sampling, methimazole starting at 30 mg daily was given to hyperthyroidism patients, and high-dose intravenous methylprednisolone was given to ophthalmopathy patients. Prospective prediction of ophthalmopathy was tested in an independent validation cohort of under 20 hyperthyroidism patients and around 16 patients who later progressed to ophthalmopathy. In addition, the study compared T-cell repertoires in thyroid tissue and in blood from six Graves' hyperthyroidism patients. A discovery cohort of roughly 96 patients, approximately 44 with Graves' ophthalmopathy and about 58 with stable Graves' hyperthyroidism, was used to find distinguishing TCR V-J signatures.

Amplification of TCR beta CDR3 regions was carried out from RNA transcripts. For the first round of RT-PCR on the TCR CDR3, the HTBI primer set was used together with the Qiagen OneStep RT-PCR kit. Libraries were constructed in a second round of multiplex PCR, after which size selection and purification were performed. Paired-end sequencing of the libraries was performed with 100 bp reads on an Illumina HiSeq2000. The published analysis was carried out like this. SOAPnuke was used to process the raw data, with reads discarded if the reads contained adapters or uncalled bases, had a mean Phred below 15, or lacked an exact constant-primer or identifier match. COPE v1.2.5 was used to merge the high-quality paired reads, and each unique nucleotide sequence was defined as a clonotype. MiTCR v1.1 was used to align the clonotypes against IMGT TRBV, TRBD and TRBJ reference segments. Analysis was restricted to V-J combinations with a frequency above 0.0001, which covered about 99% of repertoires. The TCS score was defined as F50 (clonal expansion) divided by E x V (chaos), with BLOSUM62-based TCRdist calculated between CDR3 peptides within each V-J. Welch's t-statistics and random forest reduced some 510 V-J features to under 15, which were used in a naive Bayes classifier (R e1071). TCRdb's own reprocessing of the public reads used fastp at Q25 and MiXCR and kept productive beta chains. All rows with the same CDR3 protein become a single entry with the most common DNA and genes. The V and J calls follow TCRdb's processing rather than the paper's. The sample table holds roughly 740,000 distinct CDR3 sequences, of which approximately 16% were seen once. Over 7.5% of the sample comes from the top ten.

What the authors observed across the whole study: Most expanded thyroid clonotypes (frequency above 0.001) were also detected in blood, a finding suggesting that blood repertoires may reflect thyroid immune responses. In cross-validation, a model built on a 13 V-J signature told ophthalmopathy apart from stable hyperthyroidism with just under 90% sensitivity and about 81% specificity, and in testing the same model reached 80%/75%. In validation, the model predicted progression to ophthalmopathy with approximately 69% sensitivity and approximately 72% specificity, a median of 6.5 months before onset. Sample size was not statistically predetermined, and investigators were not blinded to group allocation.

V and J lose 6 bases and 3 bases, and a span of 17 bases separates them. From the cysteine through the phenylalanine, the CDR3 covers 15 amino acids. CDR3 DNA is the only sequence kept; it has 45 bases, read in frame from the first base. The germline V gene (reference sequence) yields GTSNPN for CDR1 and SVGIG for CDR2. Stable Graves' hyperthyroidism was defined as no progression to ophthalmopathy during 18 months of follow-up. Hyperthyroidism patients were newly diagnosed, had a disease duration of under 2 months, and were aged 18 to 65 years. Exclusion was applied to patients with uncontrolled infections, other autoimmune diseases, pregnancy or lactation. Diagnoses were based on clinical symptoms, serum thyroxine and TRAb, thyroid ultrasound and orbital computed tomography. PBMCs were isolated from about 10 ml of fresh peripheral blood by Ficoll-Paque density gradient centrifugation. Total RNA was extracted with Trizol reagent, and quality was checked on an Agilent 2100 Bioanalyzer.

With regard to this clonotype: The antigen it recognizes is unknown. No base-level quality is on record; no much larger clone is a single base apart.

Sequenced material: blood. The rearranged segments are TRBV30 and TRBJ1-4, with the identity of the D gene unclear. The TCR comes from a man aged 18 to 35 with Graves' hyperthyroidism. The CDR3 reads CACTKGWTANEKLFF. The DNA sequence is TGTGCCTGCACCAAGGGATGGACGGCTAATGAAAAACTGTTTTTT.